This record covers a single T cell receptor (beta chain). There is no known antigen for this receptor. The sample holds no much larger clone one base away, and base qualities are not on file. In Seattle, one collaborating source enrolled patients while the infection was active and tracked those patients longitudinally over the course of disease. Each collaborating institution followed its own protocols to collect whole blood in K2EDTA tubes. For TCRbeta analysis, collaborators shipped samples as frozen whole blood, isolated PBMCs, or DNA extracted from either of those sample types. TCRbeta CDR3 regions were amplified from genomic DNA using the immunoSEQ Assay, a bias-controlled multiplex PCR. The original methods were these. The number of nucleated cells in each sample was estimated from the amplification of reference gene primers within the assay. To quantify the absolute abundance of each unique TCRbeta CDR3 rearrangement, sequence reads were collapsed and filtered. For each sample, productive Simpson clonality was calculated as the square root of Simpson's diversity index over productive rearrangements. Entries here come from immuneACCESS through TCRdb and include only in-frame sequences with V and J called. Some clones fail to appear in such tables; in the studies checked, an unresolved V gene covers under half of the shortfall, and the cause of the remainder is unknown. The DNA was the basis for D and trimming; V, J and clone size are from that table. This sample gives fewer than 350,000 clones in total; 86% of them show up just once. The ten largest make up about 12% of the sample.

This record comes from a study of blood T cell repertoires in COVID-19 (dated by TCRdb to the early 2020s). At the level of the whole study: The collaborator samples originated in the United States, Italy and Spain and spanned the acute and convalescent phases of COVID-19. The prospective study material was composed of cDNA or gDNA derived from T cells, B-cell-depleted T cells, or PBMCs. The dataset comprised deeply sampled blood TCRbeta repertoires from subjects exposed to, actively infected with, or recovered from COVID-19. A freely available public database, intended as a resource for researchers studying the immune response to SARS-CoV-2, is where the repertoires were released. Samples came from the ongoing ImmuneRACE study (first 160 participants) plus 1,254 subjects from 6 global collaborators. Sample metadata almost always included a de-identified subject ID, COVID-19 status, age in years and sex. Where HLA class I and class II types were available, the types were taken from metadata supplied by the sample provider, not from assay-based typing.

Overall study results and their limits: The quantity of clinical and demographic metadata differed by source and by participant and was supplied without curation.

CDR3 length: 14 amino acids, cysteine to phenylalanine. The kept DNA is CDR3 alone, 42 bases in frame from the first base. Relative to germline, V is 0 bases shorter and J is 5 bases shorter, with 10 bases between their ends. CDR1 and CDR2 are drawn from the germline V gene (reference sequence): SGHNT, YYREEE. The sequencing input was peripheral blood. The TCR originated in a woman aged 25-40 years with COVID-19, enrolled during active disease. This chain is built from TRBV5-4 and TRBJ2-3; the D gene is possibly TRBD2, with 6 bases matching. The CDR3 protein: CASSLALAGDTQYF. The base sequence is TGTGCCAGCAGCTTGGCACTAGCCGGAGATACGCAGTATTTT.